This TCR beta chain was captured in a study of T cell clonality in common variable immunodeficiency. Points from the study as a whole: Common variable immunodeficiency TCR beta sequences reportedly had fewer deletions and N-nucleotide insertions.

V gave up 4 bases and J gave up 3 bases; unmatched junction bases: 3. From germline, CDR1 is SGHRS and CDR2 YFSETQ. The CDR3 extends over 15 amino acids. This clone was detected many times. Its cognate antigen is unknown. Read data end 3 residues before the CDR3 end; the end is taken from the germline J gene. TCRdb keeps only in-frame clones here, not all; method: immunoSEQ multiplex PCR. The sample presents 40,000 or so clones, none singletons. The sequenced sample was peripheral blood mononuclear cells. The sequence was obtained from a human donor with common variable immunodeficiency. V gene TRBV5-1 combines with J gene TRBJ2-2; 10 bases are a match to TRBD2. This CDR3 reads CASSRLAGDTGELFF. CDR3 DNA, as far as it was read: TGCGCCAGCAGCCGCCTAGCGGGAGACACCGGGGAG. The whole variable domain, filled in from reference TRBV5-1 and TRBJ2-2, reads KAGVTQTPRYLIKTRGQQVTLSCSPISGHRSVSWYQQTPGQGLQFLFEYFSETQRNKGNFPGRFSGRQFSNSRSEMNVSTLELGDSALYLCASSRLAGDTGELFFGEGSRLTVL.